This T cell receptor beta chain was observed in a study of blood T cell repertoires in COVID-19. Whole-study context: Sites in the United States, Italy and Spain provided acute and convalescent COVID-19 samples.

Authors' data handling: Reference gene primer amplification in the assay estimated nucleated cell counts. Here immunoSEQ multiplex PCR was the method, and the copy in TCRdb shows in-frame clones only, minus some. Clonal size and the V and J genes are those of that table, whereas D and trimming came from the DNA. The sample lists around 160,000 clones; over 75% were seen once. The J segment lost 2 bases and the V segment lost 5 bases, leaving 9 bases of the junction unmatched. This CDR3 contains 16 residues. Per germline, CDR1 MDHEN and CDR2 SYDVKM. The sequence was collected from a man aged 60 to 75 with active or convalescent COVID-19. The material sequenced was peripheral blood. V and J are TRBV28 and TRBJ1-5; 7 nucleotides line up with TRBD1. The CDR3 is CASSITGEQGNQPQHF. The CDR3, as DNA: TGTGCCAGCAGTATCACAGGGGAACAGGGCAATCAGCCCCAGCATTTT.